This T cell receptor (beta chain) appears in the sequencing data of a study of cytomegalovirus exposure and HLA in healthy donors. 60 Vbeta and 13 Jbeta primers were used in PCR. The protocol was immunoSEQ multiplex PCR, while the TCRdb copy is restricted to in-frame clones and leaves out a portion. The table records around 220,000 clones, approximately 70% of them present only once. The CDR3 loop spans 12 amino acids. Per the germline V gene, CDR1 is SGHAT and CDR2 is FQNNGV. Trimming shortened V by 0 bases and J by 9 bases, and 8 bases separated the two germline ends. This sequence originates from a woman in her thirties in good health and CMV-seronegative. Sequenced input: PBMCs. V gene TRBV11-2 combines with J gene TRBJ1-2; weak D call: TRBD1 (5 bases). CDR3 region: CASSLDDSRYTF. The CDR3 DNA reads TGTGCCAGCAGCTTAGATGACAGCCGCTACACCTTC.